The 19 T cell receptor beta chains below come from one sample, sequenced in a study of T cells in Graves' hyperthyroidism and ophthalmopathy. RNA transcripts gave rise to amplified TCR beta CDR3 regions. HTBI primers were employed in a first-round RT-PCR of the TCR CDR3. TCRdb processed the multiplex PCR reads anew with MiXCR; each CDR3 protein has one entry. The sample carries roughly 380,000 distinct CDR3 sequences, about 20% recorded once. Sample: blood. The origin of the receptors is a woman under 30 with Graves' hyperthyroidism.

Concerning this clonotype itself: A much larger clone lies a single base off, so this may be a read error. The chain uses TRBV29-1 and TRBJ1-2; unclear D gene. This CDR3 has 12 residues. Germline CDR1 SQVTM, CDR2 ANQGSEA. The V and J ends lost 7 bases and 2 bases respectively, with 11 bases between them. CDR3 coding DNA: TGCAGCGCCCCCGCTTACAACTATGGCTACACCTTC. This codes for CSAPAYNYGYTF.

This clonotype was seen many times. The V gene is TRBV11-2, the J gene TRBJ2-4, with a possible D match to TRBD1 (6 bases). V was shortened by 5 bases and J by 0 bases, with 20 bases between the two germline ends. The CDR3 consists of 18 residues. The germline gives CDR1 SGHAT, CDR2 FQNNGV. The CDR3 DNA is TGTGCCAGCAGCGACCGGGACACCCTTGTCCTAGCCAAAAACATTCAGTACTTC. Protein: CASSDRDTLVLAKNIQYF.

This chain connects TRBV12-3 or TRBV12-4 to TRBJ2-7, with D uncertain. The CDR3 consists of 11 residues. V gave up 10 bases and J gave up 6 bases, with 13 bases separating them. The CDR3 region is CATSAYSEQYF. The CDR3 coding sequence is TGTGCCACGAGCGCCTATAGCGAGCAGTACTTC.

The sample holds many counts of this clonotype. J is TRBJ1-2 and V is TRBV2; 7 bases are a match to TRBD1. J was trimmed by 8 bases and V by 3 bases; bases with no gene match: 9. The germline CDR1 and CDR2 sequences are SNHLY and FYNNEI. The CDR3 sequence is 14 residues long. CDR3 amino acids: CASSDLPGGGGYTF. Written as DNA, the CDR3 is TGTGCCAGCAGTGATCTCCCAGGGGGTGGAGGCTACACCTTC.

This clonotype was detected ten times or more. This chain joins TRBV15 and TRBJ2-5, with a possible D match to TRBD1 (5 bases). V dropped 0 bases and J dropped 1 base, with 9 bases sitting between them. The germline gives CDR1 LNHNV, CDR2 YYDKDF (reference sequence). The CDR3 has 15 residues. The CDR3 coding sequence is TGTGCCACCAGCAGAGACCGTCAGGGCCAAGAGACCCAGTACTTC. It encodes CATSRDRQGQETQYF.

This clonotype has more than one count but fewer than ten. The CDR3 sequence is CASSLLGQGGGAETQYF. DNA for the CDR3: TGTGCCAGCAGCTTACTCGGACAGGGCGGTGGCGCGGAGACCCAGTACTTC. The rearrangement links TRBV7-3 to TRBJ2-5, with 8 bases lining up with TRBD1. The J segment lost 5 bases and the V segment lost 2 bases, leaving 13 bases of the junction unmatched. The CDR3 runs to 17 residues. The germline gives CDR1 SGHTA, CDR2 FQGTGA.

There are many counts of this clonotype. One junction end does not reproduce the germline sequence, and a read error may be involved. The gene calls are TRBV6-2 or TRBV6-3 and TRBJ2-7; D is undetermined. Germline V gene lookup returns CDR1 MNHEY and CDR2 SVGEGT. The CDR3 is 17 residues long. Written as DNA, the CDR3 is TGTGCCAGCGGTTACTCCGTCGGTCGGGCCCGGAACTACGAGCAGTACTTC. Protein product: CASGYSVGRARNYEQYF.

This clonotype was observed a handful of times. The chain couples TRBV3-1 to TRBJ1-2; perhaps TRBD1 as D (5 bases). The CDR3 extends over 14 amino acids. CDR1 and CDR2 from the germline V gene are LGHDT and YNNKEL (reference sequence). Trimming cost V 0 bases and J 3 bases, with 8 bases left between them. CDR3 in amino acids: CASSQDVGDYGYTF. DNA for the CDR3: TGTGCCAGCAGCCAAGATGTGGGGGACTATGGCTACACCTTC.

This clonotype has a count of ten or more. V gene TRBV30 combines with J gene TRBJ1-5; 7 bases fit TRBD1. This CDR3 spans 14 amino acids. Germline V CDR1 and CDR2: GTSNPN, SVGIG (reference sequence). V lost 1 base, J lost 7 bases, and 7 bases stayed unmatched. As DNA, the CDR3 is TGTGCCTGGAGTGAATACAGGGGAGGACAGCCCCAGCATTTT. Encoded protein: CAWSEYRGGQPQHF.

As regards this clonotype: A much larger clone lies one base from this, so it may be a read error. The chain joins TRBV3-1 to TRBJ1-1, with a possible D match to TRBD1 (5 bases). The CDR3 is 14 amino acids. Germline V lookup: CDR1 LGHDT, CDR2 YNNKEL (reference sequence). The CDR3 sequence: CASSQVGGTTEASF. In nucleotides, the CDR3 is TGTGCCAGCAGCCAAGTCGGGGGAACCACTGAAGCTTCCTTT.

There are many counts of this clonotype. This rearrangement joins TRBV4-2 to TRBJ2-5, with a tentative D call TRBD2 (5 bases). Per the germline V gene, CDR1 is LGHNA and CDR2 is YNFKEQ. CDR3 length: 13 residues. Trimming shortened V by 8 bases and J by 0 bases, and 10 bases separated the two germline ends. This chain's CDR3 is CASSDGNQETQYF. In nucleotides, the CDR3 is TGTGCCAGCTCTGACGGGAACCAAGAGACCCAGTACTTC.

In this sample, this clonotype turned up a few times. The chain combines TRBV5-1 with TRBJ1-5; TRBD1 is a possible D gene (6 bases). CDR3 length equals 14 residues. V lost 4 bases, J lost 4 bases, and 12 bases lay in between. Germline CDR1 reads SGHRS; CDR2 reads YFSETQ. This CDR3 is CASSERTENQPQHF. The CDR3 DNA follows: TGCGCCAGCAGCGAAAGGACAGAAAATCAGCCCCAGCATTTT.

Remarks on this clonotype: This sequence may be a read error, since a much larger clone differs from it by one base. The CDR3 carries no conserved terminal phenylalanine or tryptophan, so it likely arises from a read error. This chain uses TRBV5-1 with TRBJ1-2, with a tentative D call TRBD1 (5 bases). Germline V gene sequence: CDR1 SGHRS, CDR2 YFSETQ. V lost 0 bases and J 5 bases, leaving 11 bases between the germline ends. The length of the CDR3 is 14 residues. DNA of the CDR3: TGCGCCAGCAGCTTGGAGGGGCGAACGTATGGCTACACCTCC. Its translation: CASSLEGRTYGYTS.

The J gene is TRBJ2-4, the V gene TRBV6-2 or TRBV6-3; 8 bases line up with TRBD1. Germline CDR1 MNHEY, CDR2 SVGEGT. The CDR3 loop spans 15 amino acids. V lost 4 bases and J lost 6; bases outside the gene matches: 8. CDR3 in amino acids: CASSSGGVPRNIQYF. CDR3 nucleotides: TGTGCCAGCAGTTCAGGGGGCGTCCCCAGAAACATTCAGTACTTC.

This clonotype occurred many times. The CDR3 region is CASSDDLFGNTIYF. CDR3 nucleotide sequence: TGTGCCAGCAGTGACGATCTTTTTGGAAACACCATATATTTT. The chain carries TRBV6-1 and TRBJ1-3; D not certain. V was cut by 3 bases and J by 3 bases, with 9 bases left in between. There are 14 residues in the CDR3. Per germline, CDR1 MNHNS and CDR2 SASEGT.

This clonotype showed up many times. The gene calls are TRBV6-5 and TRBJ1-5; 10 nucleotides match TRBD1. V lost 5 bases, J lost 3 bases, and 7 bases stayed unmatched. Germline CDR1 and CDR2: MNHEY and SVGAGI. The CDR3 is 16 amino acids. DNA of the CDR3: TGTGCCAGCAGTCTACCGGGACAGGGGACCAATCAGCCCCAGCATTTT. Protein: CASSLPGQGTNQPQHF.

A few counts support this clonotype. The chain couples TRBV7-8 to TRBJ2-2; D remains ambiguous. V was cut by 4 bases and J by 5 bases, with 17 bases left in between. The CDR3 is 16 residues long. Per the germline V gene, CDR1 is SGHVS and CDR2 is FQNEAQ. CDR3 sequence reads: CASSYLSVLETGELFF. CDR3 DNA: TGTGCCAGCAGCTACCTCTCAGTTTTGGAGACCGGGGAGCTGTTTTTT. The variable domain in full, with the rest retrieved from reference TRBV7-8 and TRBJ2-2, is GAGVSQSPRYKVAKRGQDVALRCDPISGHVSLFWYQQALGQGPEFLTYFQNEAQLDKSGLPSDRFFAERPEGSVSTLKIQRTQQEDSAVYLCASSYLSVLETGELFFGEGSRLTVL.

This clonotype was recorded many times. The chain has TRBV28 and TRBJ2-5; 7 positions agree with TRBD2. The ends lost 3 bases at V and 3 bases at J; junction bases unmatched: 10. The CDR3 contains 16 residues. Germline CDR1 MDHEN, CDR2 SYDVKM. CDR3 sequence (DNA): TGTGCCAGCAGTTTTTGGGAGCGGGGTAAAAAAGAGACCCAGTACTTC. Translated, it gives CASSFWERGKKETQYF.

In this sample, this clonotype turned up many times. The rearrangement joins TRBV7-2 to TRBJ2-4, with D perhaps assigned TRBD1 or TRBD2 (5 bases each). Trimming left V 6 bases short and J 8 bases short, with 20 bases between. Per germline, CDR1 SGHTA and CDR2 FQGNSA. The CDR3 is made up of 15 amino acids. CDR3 loop: CASRWRLTGADIQYF. DNA for the CDR3: TGTGCCAGCAGATGGCGGTTAACCGGGGCGGACATTCAGTACTTC.